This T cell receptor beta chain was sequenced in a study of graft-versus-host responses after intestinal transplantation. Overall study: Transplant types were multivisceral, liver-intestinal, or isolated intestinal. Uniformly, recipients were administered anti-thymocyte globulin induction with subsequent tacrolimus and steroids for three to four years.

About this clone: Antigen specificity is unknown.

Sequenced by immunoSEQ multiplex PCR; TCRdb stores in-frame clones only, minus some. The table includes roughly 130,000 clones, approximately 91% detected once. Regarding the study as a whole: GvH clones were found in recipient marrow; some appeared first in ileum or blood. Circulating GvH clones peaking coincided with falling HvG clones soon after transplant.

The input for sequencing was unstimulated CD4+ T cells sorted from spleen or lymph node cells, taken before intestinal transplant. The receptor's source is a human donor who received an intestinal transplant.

The DNA of the CDR3 is TGTGCCAGCAGTTTATCCCGTACCGGGACGGCAACCTACGAGCAGTACTTC. This translates into CASSLSRTGTATYEQYF. The chain couples TRBV28 to TRBJ2-7; perhaps D is TRBD1 or TRBD2 (5 bases each). Trimming removed 1 base at V and 2 bases at J, with 18 bases between. CDR3 length: 17 amino acids. The germline CDR1 and CDR2 sequences are MDHEN and SYDVKM.